The 30 T cell receptor beta chains reported below all come from one sample, sequenced in a study of identical twins. TCRdb processed the 5' RACE reads anew with MiXCR; each CDR3 protein has one entry. Of 300,000 to 400,000 distinct CDR3 sequences in the sample, 7% to 9.5% were seen once. Specimen: naive T cells sorted from blood. All receptors come from a woman between 45 and 65 years old in good health.

This clonotype was counted between two and nine times. This rearrangement joins TRBV11-2 to TRBJ2-1; maybe TRBD1 (6 bases). The CDR3 is 13 amino acids. From germline, CDR1 is SGHAT and CDR2 FQNNGV. The ends were cut back, 3 bases at V and 7 bases at J, with 10 bases in the middle. CDR3 DNA: TGTGCCAGCAGCTTTACAGGGTCGAATGAGCAGTTCTTC. Amino acid sequence: CASSFTGSNEQFF.

This clonotype was counted only a few times. The rearrangement uses TRBV12-3 or TRBV12-4 and TRBJ2-5, with D possibly TRBD2 on 5 matching bases. The CDR3 runs 12 residues. The V end was cut by 7 bases, the J end by 5 bases, with 11 bases between. For the CDR3, the DNA is TGTGCCAGCATGCGAGGGTGGGAGACCCAGTACTTC. Residues: CASMRGWETQYF.

This clonotype showed up just a few times. V usage is TRBV12-5 and J usage is TRBJ2-3; 9 nucleotides match TRBD2. CDR3 length equals 16 residues. Germline-derived CDR1 and CDR2 are LGHNT and FRNRAP. V shed 6 bases, J shed 0 bases, and the junction held 7 bases outside the gene matches. The CDR3 DNA reads as TGTGCTAGTGGCCCGAGCGGGAGGATAAGCACAGATACGCAGTATTTT. It specifies CASGPSGRISTDTQYF.

This clonotype was counted only a few times. The chain employs TRBV3-1 and TRBJ2-7; 11 bases are a match to TRBD2. The V gene's germline CDR1 is LGHDT and CDR2 YNNKEL (reference sequence). V lost 5 bases and J lost 4; bases outside the gene matches: 13. The CDR3 has 17 residues. CDR3 sequence reads: CASSSGLAGLEGYEQYF. CDR3 bases: TGTGCCAGCAGCTCAGGACTAGCGGGCCTAGAGGGATACGAGCAGTACTTC.

The J gene is TRBJ1-2, the V gene TRBV20-1; D remains unclear. The CDR3 loop spans 12 amino acids. In germline, CDR1 is DFQATT, CDR2 SNEGSKA (reference sequence). Trimming shortened V by 7 bases and J by 0 bases, and 9 bases separated the two germline ends. CDR3 DNA: TGCAGTGGGATGAGGGCTAACTATGGCTACACCTTC. Translation: CSGMRANYGYTF.

Note on this clonotype: Compared with germline, one end of the junction differs, possibly owing to a read error. The chain uses TRBV4-1 and TRBJ2-1; the match to TRBD2 covers 9 bases. The CDR3 spans 16 residues. Germline CDR1 is MGHRA and CDR2 is YSYEKL. CDR3 loop: CASSQAGTSSNNEQFF. CDR3 DNA sequence: TGCGCCAGCAGCCAAGCTGGGACTAGCTCCAACAATGAGCAGTTCTTC.

This clonotype appeared many times. The chain links TRBV29-1 to TRBJ2-3; D not certain. Trimming left V 8 bases short and J 4 bases short, with 10 bases between. CDR1 is SQVTM and CDR2 is ANQGSEA in the germline V gene. CDR3 length equals 11 residues. CDR3 DNA: TGCAGCCCCCGGGCGGCAGATACGCAGTATTTT. Translating it yields CSPRAADTQYF.

This clonotype was observed a handful of times. This chain links TRBV14 with TRBJ1-1; D is ambiguous. The V end lost 0 bases, the J end lost 6 bases, and 5 bases lay between the germline ends. The germline V gene has CDR1 SGHDN and CDR2 FVKESK. The length of the CDR3 is 12 residues. CDR3 residues: CASSQDMAEAFF. The CDR3 nucleotides are TGTGCCAGCAGCCAAGATATGGCTGAAGCTTTCTTT. Full variable domain (remainder filled in from reference TRBV14 and TRBJ1-1): EAGVTQFPSHSVIEKGQTVTLRCDPISGHDNLYWYRRVMGKEIKFLLHFVKESKQDESGMPNNRFLAERTGGTYSTLKVQPAELEDSGVYFCASSQDMAEAFFGQGTRLTVV.

The chain recombines TRBV20-1 with TRBJ2-1; 10 nucleotides agree with TRBD2. V dropped 8 bases and J dropped 6; count of bases not matched to a gene: 16. The CDR3 consists of 16 residues. Germline V gives CDR1 DFQATT, CDR2 SNEGSKA (reference sequence). CDR3: CSIIPSGSTRFNEQFF. The CDR3 bases are TGCAGTATAATTCCTAGCGGGAGTACCCGATTCAATGAGCAGTTCTTC.

This clonotype was detected ten times or more. This rearrangement joins TRBV5-1 to TRBJ2-3; D is unresolved. CDR1 SGHRS and CDR2 YFSETQ come from the germline V gene. Trimming pared 3 bases from V and 4 bases from J, leaving 9 bases between. This CDR3 is built from 13 residues. The CDR3 here is CASSYSGADTQYF. CDR3 DNA sequence: TGCGCCAGCAGCTATTCGGGCGCAGATACGCAGTATTTT.

The table lists this clonotype with many counts. The chain uses TRBV11-3 and TRBJ2-1; D unclear. Germline V gene lookup returns CDR1 SGHNT and CDR2 YENEEA. V lost 0 bases to trimming and J lost 4 bases, with 10 bases between them. CDR3 length: 15 amino acids. The CDR3 region has the DNA TGTGCCAGCAGCTTAGAGGGCTTCGGGTACAATGAGCAGTTCTTC. It encodes CASSLEGFGYNEQFF.

The sample holds a few counts of this clonotype. The rearrangement uses TRBV19 and TRBJ1-1; possibly TRBD1 for D (6 bases). CDR1 is LNHDA, CDR2 SQIVND, per germline (reference sequence). This CDR3 comprises 14 residues. V was shortened by 10 bases and J by 5 bases, with 20 bases between the two germline ends. The chain's CDR3 is CATTVGGARTEAFF. CDR3 in DNA: TGTGCCACCACCGTCGGGGGCGCCCGGACTGAAGCTTTCTTT.

This clonotype was counted at least ten times. The rearrangement uses TRBV12-3 or TRBV12-4 and TRBJ2-1; D is perhaps TRBD1 (6 bases). CDR3 length: 13 amino acids. Trimming took 6 bases from V and 9 from J, leaving 15 bases between them. The CDR3 DNA is TGTGCCAGCAGCCTGCAGGGGATCGGTGAGCAGTTCTTC. Its protein product is CASSLQGIGEQFF.

The V call is TRBV4-1, the J call TRBJ2-6; D might be TRBD1 (6 bases). The CDR3 consists of 18 residues. CDR1 and CDR2 from the germline V gene are MGHRA and YSYEKL. V was pared by 2 bases and J by 3 bases, with 17 bases between. CDR3 sequence reads: CASSQHTKQGVGANVLTF. For the CDR3, the DNA is TGCGCCAGCAGCCAACACACAAAACAGGGTGTTGGGGCCAACGTCCTGACTTTC.

The CDR3 is CASSQTTGGRLFF. The CDR3 DNA sequence: TGTGCCAGCAGCCAAACGACGGGGGGTCGGCTGTTTTTT. The chain joins TRBV3-1 to TRBJ2-2; 7 bases are shared with TRBD2. The length of the CDR3 is 13 residues. The junction had 7 bases not matched to a gene; V was cut back by 2 bases and J by 13 bases. Germline CDR1 is LGHDT and CDR2 is YNNKEL (reference sequence).

This clonotype was seen at least ten times. The CDR3, as DNA: TGTGCCAGCAGCGTAAGCGGTTCAGATACGCAGTATTTT. This encodes CASSVSGSDTQYF. The rearrangement joins TRBV9 to TRBJ2-3; perhaps TRBD2 as D (5 bases). The germline gives CDR1 SGDLS, CDR2 YYNGEE. Trimming cost V 1 base and J 4 bases, with 7 bases left between them. The CDR3 totals 13 residues. The full variable domain, its missing parts supplied by reference TRBV9 and TRBJ2-3, is DSGVTQTPKHLITATGQRVTLRCSPRSGDLSVYWYQQSLDQGLQFLIQYYNGEERAKGNILERFSAQQFPDLHSELNLSSLELGDSALYFCASSVSGSDTQYFGPGTRLTVL.

The sample holds many counts of this clonotype. V and J are TRBV29-1 and TRBJ2-7; 9 nucleotides align to TRBD1. The germline V gene encodes CDR1 SQVTM and CDR2 ANQGSEA. Losses at the gene ends were 3 bases for V and 5 bases for J; bases not matched to a gene: 8. The CDR3 spans 14 residues. CDR3 region: CSVDEGTGIDEQYF. CDR3 coding DNA: TGCAGCGTTGACGAAGGGACAGGGATCGACGAGCAGTACTTC.

On this clonotype itself: Possible read error: a much larger clone is one base away. J is TRBJ1-1 and V is TRBV29-1, with D hard to call. The germline V gene encodes CDR1 SQVTM and CDR2 ANQGSEA. The CDR3 is made up of 15 amino acids. CDR3 sequence (DNA): TGCAGCGTTGACCCGAGAGGAGATTCGAACCCTGAAGCTTTCTTT. Translation: CSVDPRGDSNPEAFF.

This chain links TRBV7-9 with TRBJ1-1; 9 bases align to TRBD1. After removal of 4 bases from V and 4 bases from J, the junction contained 4 bases not matched to a gene. CDR3 length equals 14 residues. The V gene's germline CDR1 is SEHNR and CDR2 FQNEAQ (reference sequence). The CDR3 DNA is TGTGCCAGCAGCTCACAGGGGGCAGGCACTGAAGCTTTCTTT. It codes for CASSSQGAGTEAFF.

In this sample, this clonotype turned up a few times. This chain connects TRBV12-3 or TRBV12-4 to TRBJ2-3, with 7 bases that match TRBD2. The V segment lost 6 bases and the J segment 5 bases; nucleotides outside the gene matches: 5. This CDR3 has 13 amino acids. The CDR3 nucleotides read TGTGCCAGCAGCCGATGGGAGGGAGATACGCAGTATTTT. Its translation is CASSRWEGDTQYF.

This clonotype appeared many times. This chain links TRBV9 with TRBJ2-3; 8 bases match TRBD2. Germline CDR1 and CDR2: SGDLS and YYNGEE. The CDR3 has 15 amino acids. V was pared by 0 bases and J by 6 bases, with 6 bases of the junction left unmatched. CDR3 bases: TGTGCCAGCAGCGTAGTCGGGAGGGCCTCGGATACGCAGTATTTT. Its translation: CASSVVGRASDTQYF.

The table lists this clonotype with many counts. In nucleotides, the CDR3 is TGTGCCAGCAGTGAAATCCAGGTCTTGGTTCCGTTCTTC. Encoded protein: CASSEIQVLVPFF. The rearrangement joins TRBV6-1 to TRBJ2-1, with no clear D. Germline values: CDR1 MNHNS, CDR2 SASEGT. This CDR3 region has 13 residues. V shed 2 bases and J shed 15 bases, with 17 bases lying between them.

This chain joins TRBV12-3 or TRBV12-4 and TRBJ2-2, with 11 bases identical to TRBD2. J gave up 9 bases and V 2 bases, and 11 bases lay outside the gene matches. This CDR3 region has 17 residues. The CDR3 DNA sequence: TGTGCCAGCAGTTTACTAGCGGGAGGAAGGGGGCACCGGGAGCTGTTTTTT. It is translated as CASSLLAGGRGHRELFF.

The chain recombines TRBV6-5 with TRBJ1-6; 8 nucleotides line up with TRBD1. CDR1 is MNHEY, CDR2 SVGAGI, per germline. CDR3 length equals 15 residues. V lost 0 bases, J lost 8 bases, and 3 bases stayed unmatched. The CDR3 DNA reads as TGTGCCAGCAGTTACTCGGACAGGGTCTATTCACCCCTCCACTTT. Protein: CASSYSDRVYSPLHF.

V gene TRBV5-1 combines with J gene TRBJ2-2, with D hard to call. Trimming took 3 bases from V and 0 from J, leaving 6 bases between them. The germline V gene encodes CDR1 SGHRS and CDR2 YFSETQ. The CDR3 totals 14 residues. CDR3 protein: CASSWDPNTGELFF. Here the CDR3 DNA reads TGCGCCAGCAGCTGGGATCCGAACACCGGGGAGCTGTTTTTT. The full variable domain, rest sourced from reference TRBV5-1 and TRBJ2-2, is KAGVTQTPRYLIKTRGQQVTLSCSPISGHRSVSWYQQTPGQGLQFLFEYFSETQRNKGNFPGRFSGRQFSNSRSEMNVSTLELGDSALYLCASSWDPNTGELFFGEGSRLTVL.

This clonotype was seen more than once but under ten times. The chain joins TRBV11-3 to TRBJ2-1; TRBD2 might be the D (6 bases). The germline CDR1 and CDR2 sequences are SGHNT and YENEEA. V lost 2 bases, J lost 4 bases, and 18 bases lay in between. This CDR3 is built from 17 residues. CDR3 amino acids: CASSLLEMAGRYNEQFF. CDR3 nucleotides: TGTGCCAGCAGCTTATTGGAGATGGCGGGGAGATACAATGAGCAGTTCTTC.

This clonotype was counted a few times. The DNA of the CDR3 is TGCGCCAGCAGCCTACTAGGACAGGGGATATTGGAGACCCAGTACTTC. It translates to CASSLLGQGILETQYF. The chain uses TRBV5-1 and TRBJ2-5, with 9 bases fitting TRBD1. Germline values: CDR1 SGHRS, CDR2 YFSETQ. The J segment lost 5 bases and the V segment lost 4 bases, leaving 12 bases of the junction unmatched. This CDR3 spans 16 amino acids. The variable domain in full, with the rest retrieved from reference TRBV5-1 and TRBJ2-5, is KAGVTQTPRYLIKTRGQQVTLSCSPISGHRSVSWYQQTPGQGLQFLFEYFSETQRNKGNFPGRFSGRQFSNSRSEMNVSTLELGDSALYLCASSLLGQGILETQYFGPGTRLLVL.

The genes are TRBV12-3 or TRBV12-4 and TRBJ2-5, with D uncertain. Trimming stripped 3 bases from V and 5 bases from J, with 7 bases between. The CDR3 is 12 residues long. This CDR3 reads CASSLDAETQYF. The DNA for the CDR3 is TGTGCCAGCAGTTTGGATGCGGAGACCCAGTACTTC.

This clonotype was found many times. The rearrangement links TRBV5-1 to TRBJ2-1; D gene uncertain. The V end was cut by 5 bases, the J end by 5 bases, with 5 bases between. Germline V gene sequence: CDR1 SGHRS, CDR2 YFSETQ. CDR3 length: 11 residues. The CDR3 loop reads CASRSNNEQFF. The DNA for the CDR3 is TGCGCCAGCAGATCGAACAATGAGCAGTTCTTC.

In its sample, this clonotype was seen many times. The chain uses TRBV12-3 or TRBV12-4 and TRBJ2-1; 7 positions match TRBD2. Trimming removed 6 bases from V and 5 bases from J; junction bases left unmatched: 10. The length of the CDR3 is 15 residues. The CDR3 DNA reads as TGTGCCAGCAGGAAAATGGGACTAACTAACAATGAGCAGTTCTTC. Amino acid sequence: CASRKMGLTNNEQFF.